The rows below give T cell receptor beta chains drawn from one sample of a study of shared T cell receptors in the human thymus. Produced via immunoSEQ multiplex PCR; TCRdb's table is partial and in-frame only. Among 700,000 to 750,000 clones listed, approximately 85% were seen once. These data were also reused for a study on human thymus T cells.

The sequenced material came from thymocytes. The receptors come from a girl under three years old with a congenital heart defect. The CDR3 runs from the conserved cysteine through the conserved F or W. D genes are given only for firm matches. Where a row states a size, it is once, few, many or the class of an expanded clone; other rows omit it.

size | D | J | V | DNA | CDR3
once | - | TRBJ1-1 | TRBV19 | TGTGCCAGTAGTACACGACTTGACTCCACTGAAGCTTTCTTT | CASSTRLDSTEAFF
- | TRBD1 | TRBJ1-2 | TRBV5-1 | TGCGCCAGCAGCTTCAACGAAAGGGGGCCCCATGGCTACACCTTC | CASSFNERGPHGYTF
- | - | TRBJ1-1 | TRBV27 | TGTGCCAGCAGTCCTTCGCTGAAGGGGAAGGACATCACTGAAGCTTTCTTT | CASSPSLKGKDITEAFF
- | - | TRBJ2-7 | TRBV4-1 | TGCGCCAGCAGCCAAGAATCATCGAGGGATGAGCAGTACTTC | CASSQESSRDEQYF
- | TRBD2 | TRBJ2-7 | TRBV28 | TGTGCCAGCAGTTTCCAGGGGCTAGCGGGGACCCTCTCCTACGAGCAGTACTTC | CASSFQGLAGTLSYEQYF
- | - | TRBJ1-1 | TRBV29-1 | TGCAGCGACGTGCGGACTGAAGCTTTCTTT | CSDVRTEAFF
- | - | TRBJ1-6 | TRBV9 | TGTGCCAGCAGCGTAGGGCCCAGCGCCTATAATTCACCCCTCCACTTT | CASSVGPSAYNSPLHF
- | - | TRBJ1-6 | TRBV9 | TGTGCCAGCAGCCCCCAAGGAGGATTTAATTCCCCCCTCCACTTT | CASSPQGGFNSPLHF
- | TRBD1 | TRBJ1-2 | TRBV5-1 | TGCGCCAGCAGCTTGGGAATTTCTACAGGACAGGGGGTTGATGGCTACACCTTC | CASSLGISTGQGVDGYTF
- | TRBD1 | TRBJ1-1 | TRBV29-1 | TGCAGCGTTGAAGATCGGTTAGGGGGCGTTAGGGTCTGCACTGAAGCTTTCTTT | CSVEDRLGGVRVCTEAFF
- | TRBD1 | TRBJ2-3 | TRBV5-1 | TGCGCCAGCAGCCTCCTTCCCGGGACAGGAAAAACAGATACGCAGTATTTT | CASSLLPGTGKTDTQYF
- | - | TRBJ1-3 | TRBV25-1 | TGTGCCAGCAGTGAATATCCGGGTCCGACTGGAAACACCATATATTTT | CASSEYPGPTGNTIYF
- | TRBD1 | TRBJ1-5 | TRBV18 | TGTGCCAGCTCGTGGACAGGCCATCAGCCCCAGCATTTT | CASSWTGHQPQHF
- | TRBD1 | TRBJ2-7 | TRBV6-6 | TGTGCCAGCACCCCCCGAGGGGGCCCCTACGAGCAGTACTTC | CASTPRGGPYEQYF
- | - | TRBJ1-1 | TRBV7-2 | TGTGCCAGCAGACCCCATCCCCAGGCAACTGAAGCTTTCTTT | CASRPHPQATEAFF
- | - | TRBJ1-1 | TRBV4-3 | TGCGCCAGCACTCGCAACGGGGGGGCAGGCTGGATGAACACTGAAGCTTTCTTT | CASTRNGGAGWMNTEAFF
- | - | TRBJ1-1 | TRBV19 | TGTGCCAGTAACCCCCGGTATCCGGCAGGCCTCTCGACCATGAACACTGAAGCTTTCTTT | CASNPRYPAGLSTMNTEAFF
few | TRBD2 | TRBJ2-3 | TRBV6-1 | TGTGCCAGCCTTTCGGTAGCGGGGAGCACAGATACGCAGTATTTT | CASLSVAGSTDTQYF
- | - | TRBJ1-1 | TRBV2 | TGTGCCAGCATGGGCAGGCCAACACCTGAAGCTTTCTTT | CASMGRPTPEAFF
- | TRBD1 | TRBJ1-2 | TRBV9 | TGTGCCAGCAGCACGTATCCTATCAGGGGGCGCGGGTTTAACTATGGCTACACCTTC | CASSTYPIRGRGFNYGYTF
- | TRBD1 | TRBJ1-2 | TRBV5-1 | TGCGCCAGCAGCTTTGGCAGGGGGTTGGGAACTAACTATGGCTACACCTTC | CASSFGRGLGTNYGYTF
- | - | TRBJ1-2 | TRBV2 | TGTGCCAGCACCGAGGACAGCATCTATGGCTACACCTTC | CASTEDSIYGYTF
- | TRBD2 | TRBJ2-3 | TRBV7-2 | TGTGCCAGCAGCCGCGTGAGCGGGGGGGCCGGGTCAGATACGCAGTATTTT | CASSRVSGGAGSDTQYF
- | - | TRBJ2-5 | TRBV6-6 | TGTGCCAGCAGTTACGGGGCAGGGTGTGGGTGGGAGACCCAGTACTTC | CASSYGAGCGWETQYF
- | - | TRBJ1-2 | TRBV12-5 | TGTGCTAGTGGTCTTAACTATGGCTACACCTTC | CASGLNYGYTF
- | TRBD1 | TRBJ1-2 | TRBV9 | TGTGCCAGCAGCGGAACAGGGGTGGACAACTATGGCTACACCTTC | CASSGTGVDNYGYTF
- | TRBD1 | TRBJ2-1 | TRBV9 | TGTGCCAGCAGCGCCTACAGGGGCTCCTACAATGAGCAGTTCTTC | CASSAYRGSYNEQFF
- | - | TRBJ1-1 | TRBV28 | TGTGCCAGCGAAAATAGACATGAAGCTTTCTTT | CASENRHEAFF
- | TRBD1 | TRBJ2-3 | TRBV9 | TGTGCCAGCAGCGTAGAGGCCAGGGGGCCCACAGATACGCAGTATTTT | CASSVEARGPTDTQYF
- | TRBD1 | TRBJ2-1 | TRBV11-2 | TGTGCCAGCAGCTTCGGTGGAAAGGGGGCGGATAATGAGCAGTTCTTC | CASSFGGKGADNEQFF
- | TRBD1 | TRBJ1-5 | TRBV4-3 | TGCGCCAGCAGCCAGGGTTTACCGGGACAGAAAACCTATAGCAATCAGCCCCAGCATTTT | CASSQGLPGQKTYSNQPQHF
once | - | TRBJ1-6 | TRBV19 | TGTGCCAGTAGTCCCCGCTACAATTCACCCCTCCACTTT | CASSPRYNSPLHF
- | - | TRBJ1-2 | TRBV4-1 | TGCGCCAGCAGCCAAACGGGGGGAGGTGGCTACACCTTC | CASSQTGGGGYTF
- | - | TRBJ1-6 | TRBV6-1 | TGTGCCAGCAGTGCCCCACAGGGTGGCCCGGGCTCCTATAATTCACCCCTCCACTTT | CASSAPQGGPGSYNSPLHF
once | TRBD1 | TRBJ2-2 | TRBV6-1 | TGTGCCAGCAGTGAAGGCGGCAGGGGGTGGCCCGGGGAGCTGTTTTTT | CASSEGGRGWPGELFF
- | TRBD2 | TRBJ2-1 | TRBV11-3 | TGTGCCAGCAGCCCCGACTGGCGGGGGGTTGAGCAGTTCTTC | CASSPDWRGVEQFF
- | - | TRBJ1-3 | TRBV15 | TGTGCCACCAGCAGAGAAGGTGACAGTGCGGCGAACACCATATATTTT | CATSREGDSAANTIYF
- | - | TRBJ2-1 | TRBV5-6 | TGTGCCAGCAGCCCAGACAGTAATGAGCAGTTCTTC | CASSPDSNEQFF
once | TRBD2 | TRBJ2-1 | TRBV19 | TGTGCCTCGGGGGGTAAGTCCTACAATGAGCAGTTCTTC | CASGGKSYNEQFF
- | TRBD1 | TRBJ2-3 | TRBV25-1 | TGTGCCAGCAGTGAATATAAACCACAGGGGGGTGGAGATACGCAGTATTTT | CASSEYKPQGGGDTQYF
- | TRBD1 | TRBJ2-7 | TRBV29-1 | TGCAGCGCCCTGCCGGGACAGGGGTTTTACGAGCAGTACTTC | CSALPGQGFYEQYF
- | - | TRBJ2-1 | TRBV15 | TGTGCCACCAGCACCAGACTTATTCACAATATATACAATGAGCAGTTCTTC | CATSTRLIHNIYNEQFF
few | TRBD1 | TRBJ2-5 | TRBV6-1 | TGTGCCAGCAGTGAATACAGGGGGCAGGGGACCCAGTACTTC | CASSEYRGQGTQYF
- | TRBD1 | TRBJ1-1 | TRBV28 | TGTGCCAGCAGCCCCGACAGGGGGCTGGACACTGAAGCTTTCTTT | CASSPDRGLDTEAFF
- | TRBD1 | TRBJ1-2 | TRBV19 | TGTGCCAGTAGCCAAGCCGGGACAGGGAACTATGGCTACACCTTC | CASSQAGTGNYGYTF
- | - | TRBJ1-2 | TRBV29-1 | TGCAGCGTTGAAGAGATGGACGGGACAATGGATGGCTACACCTTC | CSVEEMDGTMDGYTF
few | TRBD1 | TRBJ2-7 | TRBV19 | TGTGCCAGTAGTATGGGGACAGGGACCTCCGACGAGCAGTACTTC | CASSMGTGTSDEQYF
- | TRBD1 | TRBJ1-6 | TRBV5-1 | TGCGCCAGCAGCTTGGATGAGGGGGCGAGATATAATTCACCCCTCCACTTT | CASSLDEGARYNSPLHF
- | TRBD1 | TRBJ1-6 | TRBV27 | TGTGCCAGCAGCGAGGGGGCGGGGGGCCTTTCACCCCTCCACTTT | CASSEGAGGLSPLHF
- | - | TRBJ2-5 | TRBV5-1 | TGCGCCAGCAGCTTACCACTCGACAAGTTACAAGGGACCCAGTACTTC | CASSLPLDKLQGTQYF
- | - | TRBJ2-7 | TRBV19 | TGTGCCACCAACCCTGGGGGCAGGGCCCACGAGCAGTACTTC | CATNPGGRAHEQYF
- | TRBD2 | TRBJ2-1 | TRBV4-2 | TGTGCCAGCAGCCAAGCCGCCTCCGGGACTAGCGGGGGGCCAAGTTCCTACAATGAGCAGTTCTTC | CASSQAASGTSGGPSSYNEQFF
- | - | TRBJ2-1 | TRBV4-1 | TGCGCCAGCAGCCTCCTTAGGACGCCGGGGGATGAGCAGTTCTTC | CASSLLRTPGDEQFF
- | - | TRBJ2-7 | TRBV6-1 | TGTGCCAGCAGCCGAGCCGAGGTGGAGTCCGAGCAGTACTTC | CASSRAEVESEQYF
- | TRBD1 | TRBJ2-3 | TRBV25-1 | TGTGCCAGCAGTGAATACCTCGGGACAGGGCGCACAGATACGCAGTATTTT | CASSEYLGTGRTDTQYF
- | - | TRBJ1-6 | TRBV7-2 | TGTGCCAGCAGCTTTTCCCGGGGTAATTCACCCCTCCACTTT | CASSFSRGNSPLHF
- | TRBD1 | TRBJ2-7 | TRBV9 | TGTGCCAGCAGCCCCCGACAGGGCGGGTACTACGAGCAGTACTTC | CASSPRQGGYYEQYF